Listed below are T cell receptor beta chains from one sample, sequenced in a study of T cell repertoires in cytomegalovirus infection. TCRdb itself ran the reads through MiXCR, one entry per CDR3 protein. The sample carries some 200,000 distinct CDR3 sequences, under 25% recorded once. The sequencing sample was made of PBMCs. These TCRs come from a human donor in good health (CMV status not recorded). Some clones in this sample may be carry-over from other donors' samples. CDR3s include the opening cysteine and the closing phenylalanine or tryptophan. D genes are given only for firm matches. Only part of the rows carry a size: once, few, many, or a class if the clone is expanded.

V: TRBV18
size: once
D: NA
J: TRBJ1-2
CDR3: CASSPQEVTLSWKGYTF
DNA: TGTGCCAGCTCACCACAGGAGGTCACACTATCCTGGAAAGGCTACACCTTC

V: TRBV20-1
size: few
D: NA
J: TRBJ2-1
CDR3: CSASSTVSSGNEQFF
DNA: TGCAGTGCATCGTCGACGGTTAGCTCCGGGAATGAGCAGTTCTTC

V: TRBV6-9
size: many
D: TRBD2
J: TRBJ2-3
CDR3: CASSYLLLAGALTDTQYF
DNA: TGTGCCAGCAGTTATCTCCTACTAGCGGGGGCCCTCACAGATACGCAGTATTTT

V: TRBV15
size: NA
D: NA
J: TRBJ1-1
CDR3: CATSRDQGGTEAFF
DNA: TGTGCCACCAGCAGAGATCAAGGGGGCACTGAAGCTTTCTTT

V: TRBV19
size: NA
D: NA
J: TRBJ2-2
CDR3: CASSPPWSGELFF
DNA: TGTGCCAGTAGTCCCCCCTGGTCCGGGGAGCTGTTTTTT

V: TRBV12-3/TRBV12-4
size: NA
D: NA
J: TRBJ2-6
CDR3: CASSPRDGIFSGANVLTF
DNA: TGTGCCAGCAGTCCCCGGGACGGCATCTTCTCTGGGGCCAACGTCCTGACTTTC

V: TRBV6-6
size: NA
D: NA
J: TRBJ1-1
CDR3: CAISGTPNTEAFF
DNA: TGTGCCATCTCTGGGACACCGAACACTGAAGCTTTCTTT

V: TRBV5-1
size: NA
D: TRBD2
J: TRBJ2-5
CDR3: CASSPSLAGGPETQYF
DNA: TGCGCCAGCAGTCCCTCGCTAGCGGGGGGGCCAGAGACCCAGTACTTC

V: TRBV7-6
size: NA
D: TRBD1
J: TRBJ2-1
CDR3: CASSSGTGPYNEQFF
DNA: TGTGCCAGCAGCTCCGGGACAGGGCCCTACAATGAGCAGTTCTTC

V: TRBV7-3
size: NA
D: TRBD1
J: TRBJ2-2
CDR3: CASSRGRGWSGELFF
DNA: TGTGCCTCAAGCAGGGGCAGGGGGTGGTCCGGGGAGCTGTTTTTT

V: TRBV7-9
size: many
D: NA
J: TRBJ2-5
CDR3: CASSLSDPGAGETQYF
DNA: TGTGCCAGCAGCTTATCCGATCCAGGGGCCGGCGAGACCCAGTACTTC

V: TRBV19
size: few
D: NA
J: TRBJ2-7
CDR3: CASSPTGPSYEQYF
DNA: TGTGCCAGTAGTCCCACCGGACCGTCCTACGAGCAGTACTTC

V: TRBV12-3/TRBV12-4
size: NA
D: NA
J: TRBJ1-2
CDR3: CASSLLVLHGYTF
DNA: TGTGCCAGCAGTTTGCTGGTGTTGCATGGCTACACCTTC

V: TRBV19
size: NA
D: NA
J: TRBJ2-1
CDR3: CASSISAGSPYNEQFF
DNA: TGTGCCAGTAGTATCTCGGCCGGTTCCCCCTACAATGAGCAGTTCTTC

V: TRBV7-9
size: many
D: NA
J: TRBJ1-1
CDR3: CASSLQISAEAFF
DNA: TGTGCCAGCAGCCTACAGATTTCCGCTGAAGCTTTCTTT

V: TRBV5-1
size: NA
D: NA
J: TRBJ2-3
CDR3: CASSPRVGGTDTQYF
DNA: TGCGCCAGCAGCCCTCGGGTTGGGGGCACAGATACGCAGTATTTT

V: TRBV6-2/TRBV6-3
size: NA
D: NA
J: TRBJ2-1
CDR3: CASSYSPQRRYNEQFF
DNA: TGTGCCAGCAGTTACTCCCCCCAGCGGCGATACAATGAGCAGTTCTTC

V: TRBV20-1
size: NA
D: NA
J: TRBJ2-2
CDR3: CCARTHANTGELFF
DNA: TGCTGTGCTAGGACTCATGCGAACACCGGGGAGCTGTTTTTT

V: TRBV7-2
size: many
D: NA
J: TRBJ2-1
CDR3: CASSLVRAGVNEQFF
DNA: TGTGCCAGCAGCTTAGTAAGGGCCGGGGTCAATGAGCAGTTCTTC

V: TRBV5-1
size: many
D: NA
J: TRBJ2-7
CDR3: CASSLAVGIRSYEQYF
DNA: TGCGCCAGCAGCTTGGCCGTGGGGATCAGGTCCTACGAGCAGTACTTC

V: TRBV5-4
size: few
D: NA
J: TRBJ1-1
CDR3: CASSPSGNLGTEAFF
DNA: TGTGCCAGCAGCCCCAGCGGGAATCTCGGCACTGAAGCTTTCTTT

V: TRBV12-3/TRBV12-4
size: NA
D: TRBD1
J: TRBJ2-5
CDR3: CASSLRDRVQETQYF
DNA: TGTGCCAGCAGTTTAAGGGACAGGGTCCAAGAGACCCAGTACTTC

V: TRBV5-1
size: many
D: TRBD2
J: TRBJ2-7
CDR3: CASSFGLAGYEQYF
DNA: TGCGCCAGCAGTTTTGGACTAGCAGGCTACGAGCAGTACTTC

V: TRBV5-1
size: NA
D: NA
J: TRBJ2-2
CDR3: CASSLAVPDTGELFF
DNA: TGCGCCAGCAGCTTGGCTGTCCCGGACACCGGGGAGCTGTTTTTT

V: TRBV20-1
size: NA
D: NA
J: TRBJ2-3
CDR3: CSAREGGAVDTQYF
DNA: TGCAGTGCTAGAGAGGGGGGGGCGGTAGATACGCAGTATTTT

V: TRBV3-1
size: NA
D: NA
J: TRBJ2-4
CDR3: CASSEVGAKNIQYF
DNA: TGTGCCAGCAGCGAAGTGGGGGCCAAAAACATTCAGTACTTC

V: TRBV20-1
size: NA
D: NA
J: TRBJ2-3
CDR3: CSPGKEAGADTQYF
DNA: TGCAGCCCAGGGAAGGAGGCAGGCGCAGATACGCAGTATTTT

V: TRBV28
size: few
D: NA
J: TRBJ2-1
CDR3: CASSLYLAYNEQFF
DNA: TGTGCCAGCAGTTTATATCTAGCCTACAATGAGCAGTTCTTC

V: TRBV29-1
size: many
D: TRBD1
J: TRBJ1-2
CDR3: CSADRGQGLPYYGYTF
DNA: TGCAGCGCCGATCGGGGACAGGGTCTACCCTACTATGGCTACACCTTC

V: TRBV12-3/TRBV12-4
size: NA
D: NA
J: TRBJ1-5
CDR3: CASSLSPSNQPQHF
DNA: TGTGCCAGCAGTTTATCTCCTAGCAATCAGCCCCAGCATTTT

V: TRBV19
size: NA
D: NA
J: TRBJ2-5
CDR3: CASSPNRDSQAWTKETQYF
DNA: TGTGCCAGTAGTCCAAACCGGGACTCGCAAGCCTGGACTAAAGAGACCCAGTACTTC

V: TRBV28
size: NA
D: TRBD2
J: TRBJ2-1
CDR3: CASSLRTSWNNEQFF
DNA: TGTGCCAGCAGTCTAAGGACTAGCTGGAATAATGAGCAGTTCTTC

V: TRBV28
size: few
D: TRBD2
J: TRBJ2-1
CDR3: CASRTSGVNNEQFF
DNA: TGTGCCAGCAGGACTAGCGGGGTAAACAATGAGCAGTTCTTC

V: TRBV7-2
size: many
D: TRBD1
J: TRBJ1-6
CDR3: CASSPTGALGALHF
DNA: TGTGCCAGCAGCCCTACAGGGGCCCTAGGGGCCCTCCACTTT

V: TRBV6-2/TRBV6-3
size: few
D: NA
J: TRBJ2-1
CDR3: CASSYSKGSNEQFF
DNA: TGTGCCAGCAGTTACTCGAAAGGGAGCAATGAGCAGTTCTTC

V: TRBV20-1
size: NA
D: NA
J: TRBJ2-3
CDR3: CSARGRAGPSSTQYF
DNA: TGCAGTGCTAGAGGAAGGGCAGGGCCCAGTTCGACGCAGTATTTT

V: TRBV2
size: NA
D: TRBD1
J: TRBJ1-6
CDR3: CASSERTGTNNSPLHF
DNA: TGTGCCAGCAGTGAAAGGACAGGGACAAATAATTCACCCCTCCACTTT

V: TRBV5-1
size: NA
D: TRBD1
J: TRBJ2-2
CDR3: CASSSGQGYTGELFF
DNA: TGCGCCAGCAGCTCCGGACAGGGATACACCGGGGAGCTGTTTTTT

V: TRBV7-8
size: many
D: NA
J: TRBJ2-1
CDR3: CASSFGTGQFF
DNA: TGTGCCAGCAGCTTTGGTACTGGGCAGTTCTTC

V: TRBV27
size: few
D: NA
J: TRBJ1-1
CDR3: CASSLGSGYTEAFF
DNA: TGTGCCAGCAGTTTAGGATCCGGGTACACTGAAGCTTTCTTT

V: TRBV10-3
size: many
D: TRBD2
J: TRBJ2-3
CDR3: CAISDLAGGRDTQYF
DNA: TGTGCCATCAGTGACCTAGCGGGGGGAAGGGATACGCAGTATTTT

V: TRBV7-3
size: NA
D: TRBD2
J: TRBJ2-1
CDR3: CASSLISATGTSGSISYNEQFF
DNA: TGTGCCAGCAGCTTAATTTCCGCAACCGGGACTAGCGGGAGTATCTCCTACAATGAGCAGTTCTTC

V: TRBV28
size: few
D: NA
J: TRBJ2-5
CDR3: CASSLSRARSETQYF
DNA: TGTGCCAGCAGTTTATCCAGGGCAAGGTCGGAGACCCAGTACTTC

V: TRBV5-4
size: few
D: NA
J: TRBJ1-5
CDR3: CASSLMGGQPQHF
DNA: TGTGCCAGCAGCTTGATGGGAGGCCAGCCCCAGCATTTT

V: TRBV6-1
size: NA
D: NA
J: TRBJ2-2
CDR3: CGSRGGQVRTGELFF
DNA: TGTGGCAGCAGGGGGGGACAGGTGCGGACCGGGGAGCTGTTTTTT

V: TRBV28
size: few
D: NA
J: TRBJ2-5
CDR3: CASSSYRKETQYF
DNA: TGTGCCAGCAGTTCTTACAGGAAAGAGACCCAGTACTTC

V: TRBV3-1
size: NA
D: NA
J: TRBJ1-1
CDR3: CASSQAFANTEAFF
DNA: TGTGCCAGCAGCCAAGCCTTCGCGAACACTGAAGCTTTCTTT

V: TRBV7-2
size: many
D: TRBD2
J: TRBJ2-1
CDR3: CASSFPRRSSGSWNEQFF
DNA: TGTGCCAGCAGCTTTCCTCGGCGTTCTAGCGGGAGTTGGAATGAGCAGTTCTTC

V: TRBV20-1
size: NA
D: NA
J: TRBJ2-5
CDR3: CSARDARSGARETQYF
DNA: TGCAGTGCTAGAGACGCGCGCTCGGGAGCTCGAGAGACCCAGTACTTC

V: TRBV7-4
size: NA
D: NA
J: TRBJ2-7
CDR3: CASSLKDEQYF
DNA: TGTGCCAGCAGCCTTAAGGACGAGCAGTACTTC

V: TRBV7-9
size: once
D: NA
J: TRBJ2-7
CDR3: CASSLRGLGEQYF
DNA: TGTGCCAGCAGCCTTCGGGGGTTGGGAGAGCAGTACTTC

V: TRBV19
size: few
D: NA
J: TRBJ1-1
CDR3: CASTTPGAGAEAFF
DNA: TGTGCCAGTACCACACCGGGGGCCGGGGCTGAAGCTTTCTTT

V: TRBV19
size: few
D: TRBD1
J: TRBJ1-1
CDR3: CASSIGGQGANTEAFF
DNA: TGTGCCAGTAGTATAGGGGGACAGGGGGCGAACACTGAAGCTTTCTTT

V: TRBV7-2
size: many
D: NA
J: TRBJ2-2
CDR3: CASSPLSTGELFF
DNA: TGTGCCAGCAGCCCCCTTTCCACCGGGGAGCTGTTTTTT